A single sample gave rise to the 14 T cell receptor beta chains below, sequenced in a study of blood T cell repertoires in COVID-19. The method was immunoSEQ multiplex PCR; TCRdb's version includes in-frame clones alone and lacks a portion of them. Of 400,000 to 550,000 clones in the sample, roughly nine tenths were seen once. Material for sequencing was PBMCs or T cells enriched from blood (not recorded which). The receptors shown here come from a woman aged 18-29 years with acute COVID-19.

The rearrangement joins TRBV9 to TRBJ1-3, with a tentative D call TRBD1 (6 bases). In germline, CDR1 is SGDLS, CDR2 YYNGEE. Trimming pared 3 bases from V and 0 bases from J, leaving 19 bases between. CDR3 length: 18 residues. The CDR3 here is CASSARVLSQGSGNTIYF. The CDR3 DNA sequence: TGTGCCAGCAGCGCCCGAGTCTTGTCACAGGGCTCTGGAAACACCATATATTTT.

For this clone: This sample also contains other DNA sequences that code for the same CDR3. This chain links TRBV3-1 (or the pseudogene TRBV3-2) with TRBJ1-5; TRBD1 might be the D (5 bases). Germline lookup yields CDR1 LGHDT and CDR2 YNNKEL (reference sequence). The CDR3 length is 14 residues. V was shortened by 2 bases and J by 3 bases, with 8 bases between the two germline ends. CDR3 protein: CASSQTGFNQPQHF. DNA of the CDR3: TGTGCCAGCAGCCAAACAGGCTTCAATCAGCCCCAGCATTTT.

The chain joins TRBV5-1 to TRBJ2-1; D not resolved. Germline loops: CDR1 SGHRS, CDR2 YFSETQ. Trimming took 0 bases from V and 0 from J, leaving 10 bases between them. The CDR3 is 16 residues long. CDR3 amino acids: CASSLGGIGSYNEQFF. The CDR3 DNA reads as TGCGCCAGCAGCTTGGGAGGCATCGGCTCCTACAATGAGCAGTTCTTC.

V and J are TRBV13 and TRBJ2-3, with 12 bases aligning to TRBD2. The CDR3 runs 16 residues. V was pared by 5 bases and J by 5 bases, with 8 bases of the junction left unmatched. Per the germline V gene, CDR1 is PRHDT and CDR2 is FYEKMQ (reference sequence). The CDR3: CASSPRLAGEIDTQYF. CDR3 bases: TGTGCCAGCAGCCCCAGACTAGCGGGAGAGATAGATACGCAGTATTTT.

The rearrangement uses TRBV29-1 and TRBJ2-3, with TRBD1 identical over 8 bases. V dropped 6 bases and J dropped 2; count of bases not matched to a gene: 1. The CDR3 has 12 amino acids. Germline V gene lookup returns CDR1 SQVTM and CDR2 ANQGSEA. Here the CDR3 reads CSVDRDTDTQYF. In nucleotides, the CDR3 is TGCAGCGTGGACAGGGACACAGATACGCAGTATTTT.

This rearrangement joins TRBV28 to TRBJ2-1, with 9 positions matching TRBD2. The germline V gene encodes CDR1 MDHEN and CDR2 SYDVKM. CDR3 length equals 14 residues. V trimming: 4 bases; J trimming: 7 bases; junction bases outside the gene matches: 5. The CDR3 DNA reads TGTGCCAGCAGTTATAGCGGGAGTTTGAATGAGCAGTTCTTC. Protein sequence: CASSYSGSLNEQFF. The whole variable domain, filled in from reference TRBV28 and TRBJ2-1, reads DVKVTQSSRYLVKRTGEKVFLECVQDMDHENMFWYRQDPGLGLRLIYFSYDVKMKEKGDIPEGYSVSREKKERFSLILESASTNQTSMYLCASSYSGSLNEQFFGPGTRLTVL.

The J gene is TRBJ1-4, the V gene TRBV7-2; 12 nucleotides align to TRBD1. The CDR3 runs 17 residues. The germline V gene encodes CDR1 SGHTA and CDR2 FQGNSA. V trimming: 5 bases; J trimming: 7 bases; junction bases outside the gene matches: 11. The CDR3 spells CASSNPGQGAYGEKLFF. CDR3 DNA sequence: TGTGCCAGCAGCAACCCGGGACAGGGGGCGTACGGTGAAAAACTGTTTTTT.

The chain is built from TRBV6-6 and TRBJ2-5, with TRBD2 matching 9 bases. Looked up from germline, CDR1 is MNHNY and CDR2 is SVGAGI (reference sequence). The trim removed 5 bases at V and 4 bases at J, leaving 8 bases unmatched. The CDR3 has 15 residues. CDR3 nucleotide sequence: TGTGCCAGCAGTCGACCGGGACTAGCTTTAGAGACCCAGTACTTC. This codes for CASSRPGLALETQYF.

On this clone itself: The germline gene is not matched at one end of the junction; a read error may be the cause. The chain combines TRBV11-2 with TRBJ2-5, with a tentative D call TRBD2 (5 bases). The CDR3 is made up of 15 amino acids. Germline V gives CDR1 SGHAT, CDR2 FQNNGV. CDR3 coding DNA: TGTGCCAGCAGCTTAGTCCCTGACTACCAGGAGACCCAGTACTTC. Protein product: CASSLVPDYQETQYF.

Here the CDR3 reads CASSPRDSLGGTEAFF. The CDR3 bases are TGTGCCAGCAGCCCCCGAGACTCCCTCGGGGGAACTGAAGCTTTCTTT. The chain uses TRBV7-8 and TRBJ1-1, with a tentative D call TRBD1 (5 bases). Trimming removed 5 bases from V and 5 bases from J, with 21 bases in between. Germline CDR1 reads SGHVS; CDR2 reads FQNEAQ. This CDR3 contains 16 residues.

In this sample, this clone turned up once. V gene TRBV6-1 combines with J gene TRBJ2-7; D not certain. Trimming took off 0 bases at V and 7 bases at J, with 7 bases between the two ends. The CDR3 spans 12 residues. CDR1 and CDR2 (germline): MNHNS, SASEGT. Written as DNA, the CDR3 is TGTGCCAGCAGTGAAGCGCGAAGAGAGCAGTACTTC. Translation gives CASSEARREQYF.

The V and J genes are TRBV7-9 and TRBJ2-1; 7 bases match TRBD2. The CDR3 is 14 residues long. Germline lookup yields CDR1 SEHNR and CDR2 FQNEAQ (reference sequence). The trim removed 2 bases at V and 2 bases at J, leaving 0 bases unmatched. The CDR3 reads CASSLTSAYNEQFF. In DNA, the CDR3 is TGTGCCAGCAGCTTAACTAGCGCCTACAATGAGCAGTTCTTC.

V gene TRBV25-1 combines with J gene TRBJ2-3; D not resolved. V was shortened by 4 bases and J by 3 bases, with 14 bases between the two germline ends. CDR3 size: 15 residues. CDR1 is MGHDK, CDR2 SYGVNS, per germline. Here the CDR3 DNA reads TGTGCCAGCAGTGTGCAGCGTATACCGACAGATACGCAGTATTTT. Encoded protein: CASSVQRIPTDTQYF.

The chain employs TRBV18 and TRBJ1-1, with D perhaps TRBD1 (6 bases). CDR1 is KGHSH, CDR2 LQKENI, per germline. Trimming took off 5 bases at V and 3 bases at J, with 19 bases between the two ends. This CDR3 region has 16 residues. CDR3 sequence: CASSATTGWGDTEAFF. The DNA for the CDR3 is TGTGCCAGCTCAGCTACAACAGGGTGGGGTGACACTGAAGCTTTCTTT.